The next 2 T cell receptor beta chains were all read from a single sample in a study of cytomegalovirus exposure and HLA in healthy donors. PCR was performed using 60 Vbeta and 13 Jbeta primers. Profiled with immunoSEQ multiplex PCR; TCRdb holds only in-frame clones, not every one. The sample consists of about 62,000 clones, approximately 78% of them appearing once. The sequenced sample consisted of PBMCs. Receptors originate from a woman aged 25 to 45 in good health and CMV-seronegative.

The chain links TRBV14 to TRBJ1-6, with D hard to call. Germline CDR1 reads SGHDN; CDR2 reads FVKESK. V lost 0 bases and J lost 9, with 12 bases in between. The CDR3 covers 15 residues. The CDR3 DNA follows: TGTGCCAGCAGCCAAGATATGAGGGTAACTTCACCCCTCCACTTT. Translating gives CASSQDMRVTSPLHF.

This chain uses TRBV9 with TRBJ2-5; 9 bases map to TRBD1. The CDR3 is made up of 13 amino acids. The ends lost 4 bases at V and 7 bases at J; junction bases unmatched: 5. The V gene's germline CDR1 is SGDLS and CDR2 YYNGEE. The CDR3: CASSLGQGATQYF. The CDR3 region has the DNA TGTGCCAGCAGCCTGGGACAGGGAGCGACCCAGTACTTC.